Following are 32 T cell receptor beta chains from one sample sequenced in a study of blood T cells in healthy people across ages. Alongside a J-beta primer mix, a sample-barcoded 5' primer served in a second PCR lasting roughly 6 to 11 cycles. One entry per CDR3 protein results from TCRdb running MiXCR on the 5' RACE reads. The sample has 540,000 or so distinct CDR3 sequences, around 50% seen once. Material for sequencing was blood. The receptors here all came from a man older than 75 in good health.

DNA for the CDR3: TGTGCCAGCAGCCAAGGCCGGGACTTCCGCTCCTACGAGCAGTACTTC. Its translation is CASSQGRDFRSYEQYF. The J gene is TRBJ2-7, the V gene TRBV3-1; TRBD2 might be the D (6 bases). CDR1 LGHDT and CDR2 YNNKEL come from the germline V gene (reference sequence). Trimming removed 1 base from V and 0 bases from J, with 13 bases in between. The CDR3 extends over 16 amino acids.

This clonotype came up a few times. CDR3 residues: CSARGTNNEQFF. CDR3 in DNA: TGCAGTGCTAGAGGGACCAACAATGAGCAGTTCTTC. The chain is built from TRBV20-1 and TRBJ2-1; D is ambiguous. The CDR3 is 12 amino acids. Trimming removed 1 base at V and 5 bases at J, with 6 bases between. Germline loops: CDR1 DFQATT, CDR2 SNEGSKA (reference sequence).

On this clonotype itself: At one end the junction does not follow the germline gene, possibly because of a read error. The rearrangement links TRBV20-1 to TRBJ2-7; 10 bases agree with TRBD2. CDR1 is DFQATT and CDR2 is SNEGSKA in the germline V gene (reference sequence). This CDR3 contains 15 residues. Here the CDR3 reads CSTRVAGGFSYEQYF. CDR3 nucleotides: TGCAGTACTAGGGTAGCGGGAGGATTTTCCTACGAGCAGTACTTC.

In its sample, this clonotype was seen a few times. The chain uses TRBV10-3 and TRBJ2-5; D may be TRBD2 (6 bases). The last part of the DNA fits TRBJ2-7 better; the J call may be wrong. The CDR3 sequence is 14 residues long. Germline V CDR1 and CDR2: ENHRY, SYGVKD. In DNA form, the CDR3 reads TGTGCCATCAGTGAAGGGAGGCGGACCTACGAGCAGTACTTC. Translating it yields CAISEGRRTYEQYF.

This chain uses TRBV30 with TRBJ2-4; D gene unclear. The end of the DNA aligns better with TRBJ2-5, so the J call may be wrong. There are 11 residues in the CDR3. Germline V lookup: CDR1 GTSNPN, CDR2 SVGIG (reference sequence). The CDR3 bases are TGTGCCTGGAGTGTTGATCGGACCCAGTACTTC. Translation: CAWSVDRTQYF.

Worth noting for this clonotype: One end of the junction is discordant with germline, which a read error may explain. This CDR3 is CDSKPGGHEQYF. CDR3 in DNA: TGTGACAGCAAACCTGGGGGGCACGAGCAGTACTTC. The rearrangement joins TRBV12-3 or TRBV12-4 to TRBJ2-7, with D perhaps TRBD1 or TRBD2 (6 bases each). The CDR3 is made up of 12 amino acids.

V and J are TRBV18 and TRBJ2-7; D is unresolved. Germline assignment: CDR1 KGHSH and CDR2 LQKENI. The CDR3 sequence is 14 residues long. V was trimmed by 0 bases and J by 2 bases, leaving 8 bases between them. CDR3 amino acids: CASSPPWDTYEQYF. CDR3 sequence (DNA): TGTGCCAGCTCACCACCGTGGGATACCTACGAGCAGTACTTC.

V and J are TRBV4-3 and TRBJ2-1; D unresolved. The CDR3 is made up of 18 amino acids. Looked up from germline, CDR1 is LGHNA and CDR2 is YSLEER. V gave up 0 bases and J gave up 6 bases, with 21 bases separating them. The CDR3 sequence is CASSQDRILLSNTNEQFF. In DNA form, the CDR3 reads TGCGCCAGCAGCCAAGACCGGATCCTTCTCAGTAATACCAATGAGCAGTTCTTC.

This clonotype was counted a single time. V usage is TRBV12-3 or TRBV12-4 and J usage is TRBJ2-7; D possibly corresponds to TRBD1 (6 bases). V was pared by 6 bases and J by 5 bases, with 17 bases between. This CDR3 region has 14 residues. CDR3 protein: CASRKSTGTDEQYF. The CDR3 region has the DNA TGTGCCAGCAGAAAAAGTACAGGGACGGACGAGCAGTACTTC.

There are a few counts of this clonotype. The V gene is TRBV29-1, the J gene TRBJ1-4; D is undetermined. This CDR3 spans 10 amino acids. V dropped 7 bases and J dropped 12 bases, with 12 bases sitting between them. Germline V lookup: CDR1 SQVTM, CDR2 ANQGSEA. This CDR3 is CSARNTELFF. CDR3 sequence (DNA): TGCAGCGCCCGAAACACCGAACTGTTTTTT.

The chain is built from TRBV30 and TRBJ1-2; D is unresolved. Germline V CDR1 and CDR2: GTSNPN, SVGIG (reference sequence). This CDR3 comprises 12 residues. Between the trimmed V and J ends, which lost 3 bases and 4 bases, there was a span of 9 bases. CDR3 in amino acids: CAWSPLGYGYTF. The CDR3, as DNA: TGTGCCTGGAGCCCCCTAGGCTATGGCTACACCTTC.

The CDR3 region is CASSSWTKYNEQFF. The CDR3 nucleotides are TGTGCCAGCAGCTCCTGGACTAAATACAATGAGCAGTTCTTC. The rearrangement joins TRBV2 to TRBJ2-1; D possibly corresponds to TRBD2 (6 bases). The CDR3 totals 14 residues. Deletions cut 6 bases from V and 4 bases from J, with 13 bases between. Germline V gives CDR1 SNHLY, CDR2 FYNNEI. The full variable domain, its missing parts supplied by reference TRBV2 and TRBJ2-1, is EPEVTQTPSHQVTQMGQEVILRCVPISNHLYFYWYRQILGQKVEFLVSFYNNEISEKSEIFDDQFSVERPDGSNFTLKIRSTKLEDSAMYFCASSSWTKYNEQFFGPGTRLTVL.

In this sample, this clonotype turned up a few times. This chain connects TRBV20-1 to TRBJ2-1, with a possible D match to TRBD2 (5 bases). The germline CDR1 and CDR2 sequences are DFQATT and SNEGSKA (reference sequence). Trimming cost V 4 bases and J 5 bases, with 12 bases left between them. This CDR3 comprises 13 residues. CDR3 bases: TGCAGTGCTAATGTGGACTCGCACAATGAGCAGTTCTTC. It translates to CSANVDSHNEQFF.

This chain connects TRBV12-3 or TRBV12-4 to TRBJ2-3; 8 positions agree with TRBD2. The CDR3 is 15 residues long. The V segment lost 5 bases and the J segment 3 bases; nucleotides outside the gene matches: 7. CDR3 loop: CASSNPGTSTDTQYF. The DNA of the CDR3 is TGTGCCAGCAGTAACCCCGGGACTAGTACAGATACGCAGTATTTT.

CDR3 sequence: CASSYAALGGYEQFF. In DNA, the CDR3 is TGTGCCAGCAGTTACGCCGCGTTGGGTGGCTATGAGCAGTTCTTC. The rearrangement joins TRBV6-5 to TRBJ2-1; D uncertain. The germline gives CDR1 MNHEY, CDR2 SVGAGI. CDR3 length equals 15 residues. The V gene lost 2 bases and the J gene lost 8 bases, with 16 bases spanning the gap.

Many counts were recorded for this clonotype. The chain joins TRBV20-1 to TRBJ2-3; D is perhaps TRBD2 (6 bases). This CDR3 is 15 amino acids long. Trimming stripped 0 bases from V and 6 bases from J, with 16 bases between. In germline, CDR1 is DFQATT, CDR2 SNEGSKA (reference sequence). The CDR3 region is CSARDRLENSDTQYF. As DNA, the CDR3 is TGCAGTGCTAGAGACCGACTAGAGAACTCCGATACGCAGTATTTT.

A note on this clonotype: Since a much larger clone is just one base distant, this may be a read error. The gene calls are TRBV7-9 and TRBJ2-7; perhaps TRBD1 as D (5 bases). This CDR3 comprises 13 residues. Per germline, CDR1 SEHNR and CDR2 FQNEAQ (reference sequence). For the CDR3, the DNA is TGTGCCAACAGCTTAGGGGTTAGATACGAGCAGTACTTC. Translated, it gives CANSLGVRYEQYF.

Worth noting for this clonotype: At one end, the junction sequence differs from germline, possibly due to a read error. The chain couples TRBV20-1 to TRBJ1-2; D not certain. The length of the CDR3 is 11 residues. The germline CDR1 and CDR2 sequences are DFQATT and SNEGSKA (reference sequence). The CDR3 protein is CGARIPYGYTF. CDR3 in DNA: TGCGGTGCTAGGATCCCCTATGGCTACACCTTC.

The V gene is TRBV29-1, the J gene TRBJ2-1, with 8 nucleotides matching TRBD2. V shed 6 bases, J shed 4 bases, and the junction held 14 bases outside the gene matches. Germline-derived CDR1 and CDR2 are SQVTM and ANQGSEA. The CDR3 covers 16 residues. CDR3 loop: CSVLRVVSGGYNEQFF. The CDR3 nucleotides read TGCAGCGTGCTTCGGGTGGTGTCGGGGGGGTACAATGAGCAGTTCTTC.

This chain connects TRBV10-3 to TRBJ2-4; a weak D match, TRBD1 (6 bases). The better agreement between TRBJ2-7 and the DNA end casts doubt on the J call. The CDR3 covers 14 residues. Germline V CDR1 and CDR2: ENHRY, SYGVKD. The CDR3 region is CAISATGQVYEQYF. CDR3 coding DNA: TGTGCCATCAGTGCGACAGGACAAGTCTACGAGCAGTACTTC.

The chain uses TRBV18 and TRBJ1-4, with D tentatively TRBD1 (5 bases). Germline lookup yields CDR1 KGHSH and CDR2 LQKENI. V dropped 0 bases and J dropped 5 bases, with 13 bases sitting between them. The CDR3 runs to 16 residues. The CDR3 DNA reads TGTGCCAGCTCACCACCGCTCCCCCGGGGGAATGAAAAACTGTTTTTT. This encodes CASSPPLPRGNEKLFF.

V usage is TRBV18 and J usage is TRBJ2-4, with D tentatively TRBD1 (5 bases). The J call may be in error: the DNA end matches TRBJ2-7 better. This CDR3 spans 12 amino acids. The germline V gene has CDR1 KGHSH and CDR2 LQKENI. CDR3 bases: TGTGCCAGCTCACCGGGGCAGTCCGAGCAGTACTTC. Encoded protein: CASSPGQSEQYF.

Worth noting for this clonotype: A much larger clone lies a single base off, so this may be a read error. The V and J genes are TRBV12-3 or TRBV12-4 and TRBJ2-7, with 8 positions matching TRBD2. The J call may be mistaken, given a closer DNA end match to TRBJ2-4. CDR3 length equals 14 residues. The chain's CDR3 is CASSPYSGRGIQYF. The CDR3 nucleotides read TGTGCCAGCAGTCCGTACTCCGGGAGGGGCATTCAGTACTTC.

A few counts support this clonotype. The rearrangement links TRBV29-1 to TRBJ2-7; TRBD2 aligns across 8 bases. This CDR3 comprises 14 residues. Germline CDR1 SQVTM, CDR2 ANQGSEA. V dropped 4 bases and J dropped 4; count of bases not matched to a gene: 9. CDR3 in amino acids: CSVGVVAGLYEQYF. CDR3 in DNA: TGCAGCGTTGGGGTGGTAGCGGGGTTATACGAGCAGTACTTC.

This clonotype was detected only a few times. J is TRBJ2-6 and V is TRBV4-3; D ambiguous. The V gene lost 1 base and the J gene lost 4 bases, with 11 bases spanning the gap. Germline-derived CDR1 and CDR2 are LGHNA and YSLEER. CDR3 length: 16 residues. The CDR3 DNA reads as TGCGCCAGCAGCCAAGCCCCTGTATCCGGGGCCAACGTCCTGACTTTC. As protein: CASSQAPVSGANVLTF.

The table lists this clonotype with many counts. The rearrangement uses TRBV24-1 and TRBJ2-3; a possible D gene is TRBD1 (6 bases). The germline V gene has CDR1 KGHDR and CDR2 SFDVKD. This CDR3 is built from 14 residues. V lost 3 bases, J lost 0 bases, and 6 bases lay in between. This CDR3 is CATSDQGSTDTQYF. The CDR3 DNA reads TGTGCCACCAGTGATCAGGGGAGCACAGATACGCAGTATTTT.

The chain carries TRBV5-4 and TRBJ2-5; perhaps TRBD1 as D (6 bases). Trimming shortened V by 7 bases and J by 1 base, and 14 bases separated the two germline ends. CDR3 length: 14 amino acids. In germline, CDR1 is SGHNT, CDR2 YYREEE (reference sequence). The CDR3 DNA reads as TGTGCCAGCCGCCAGGGACAATCCCAAGAGACCCAGTACTTC. Amino acid sequence: CASRQGQSQETQYF.

V gene TRBV6-6 combines with J gene TRBJ1-1; D is uncertain. The CDR3 contains 14 residues. Germline CDR1 is MNHNY and CDR2 is SVGAGI (reference sequence). Trimming stripped 2 bases from V and 6 bases from J, with 13 bases between. The CDR3 DNA follows: TGTGCCAGCAGTTACCTAGGCAAGCGGGCTGAAGCTTTCTTT. This sequence encodes CASSYLGKRAEAFF.

V and J are TRBV4-3 and TRBJ2-3; the D is unclear. Germline-derived CDR1 and CDR2 are LGHNA and YSLEER. The CDR3 contains 20 residues. Trimming removed 0 bases from V and 2 bases from J, with 24 bases in between. Here the CDR3 DNA reads TGCGCCAGCAGCCAAGATTTCGGATCCCAAAATATGACCCCCACAGATACGCAGTATTTT. Translated: CASSQDFGSQNMTPTDTQYF.

This chain uses TRBV2 with TRBJ2-3; maybe TRBD2 (5 bases). Germline V gene data show CDR1 as SNHLY and CDR2 as FYNNEI. The CDR3 is 12 amino acids. V was shortened by 7 bases and J by 2 bases, with 7 bases between the two germline ends. The CDR3 loop is CASKTITDTQYF. DNA of the CDR3: TGTGCCAGCAAGACTATCACAGATACGCAGTATTTT.

A note on this clonotype: At one of its ends the junction is not consistent with the germline gene, which may arise from a read error. In DNA, the CDR3 is TGTGCCAGCAGCTTAGTAAGAAGACTCCTGGGGGGCGCCTACAATGAGCGGTACTTC. Encoded protein: CASSLVRRLLGGAYNERYF. The chain couples TRBV6-5 to TRBJ2-1, with D perhaps TRBD1 or TRBD2 (6 bases each). Germline CDR1 reads MNHEY; CDR2 reads SVGAGI. This CDR3 has 19 residues.

CDR3 sequence (DNA): TGCAGTGCTAGTTCCGGGCCCACAGATACGCAGTATTTT. Protein product: CSASSGPTDTQYF. This chain connects TRBV20-1 to TRBJ2-3; D is uncertain. There are 13 residues in the CDR3. Trimming pared 3 bases from V and 2 bases from J, leaving 9 bases between. Germline V CDR1 and CDR2: DFQATT, SNEGSKA (reference sequence).